This T cell receptor beta chain originates from a study of Graves' ophthalmopathy and Graves' hyperthyroidism. Study-wide points: Ophthalmopathy versus stable hyperthyroidism: 13-signature model gave roughly 88% sensitivity, 75% to 83% specificity.

This CDR3 has 13 amino acids. Trimming cost V 5 bases and J 0 bases, with 8 bases left between them. Other autoimmune diseases, uncontrolled infections, pregnancy or lactation led to the exclusion of patients. Diagnosis was based on clinical symptoms, serum thyroxine, TRAb, thyroid ultrasound and orbital computed tomography. PBMCs were density-gradient isolated from around 10 ml fresh blood. As the template, RNA transcripts were used to amplify TCR beta CDR3 regions. Amplification began with first-round RT-PCR using HTBI primers, then second-round multiplex PCR was performed. TCRdb recomputed calls from the multiplex PCR reads with MiXCR, one row per CDR3 protein. The sample consists of roughly 170,000 distinct CDR3 sequences, around two fifths of them appearing once. This clonotype was observed at least ten times. The antigen is not known.

This TCR came from a man aged 25-40 years with Graves' ophthalmopathy. The V and J genes are TRBV12-3 or TRBV12-4 and TRBJ2-7; D may be TRBD2 (6 bases). Sequenced sample: peripheral blood. Here the CDR3 DNA reads TGTGCCAGCAGTCCGGACTACTCCTACGAGCAGTACTTC. Amino acid sequence: CASSPDYSYEQYF.